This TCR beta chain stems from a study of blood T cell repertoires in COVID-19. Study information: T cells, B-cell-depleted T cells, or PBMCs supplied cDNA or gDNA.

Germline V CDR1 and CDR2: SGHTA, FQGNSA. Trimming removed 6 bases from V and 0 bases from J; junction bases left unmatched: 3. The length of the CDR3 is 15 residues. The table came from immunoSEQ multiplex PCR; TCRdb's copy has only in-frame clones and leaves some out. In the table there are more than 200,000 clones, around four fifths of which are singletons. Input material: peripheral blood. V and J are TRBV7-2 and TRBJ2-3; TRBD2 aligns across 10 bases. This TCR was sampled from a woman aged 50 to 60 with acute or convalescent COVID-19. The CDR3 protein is CASSWTSGSTDTQYF. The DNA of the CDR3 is TGTGCCAGCAGTTGGACTAGCGGCAGCACAGATACGCAGTATTTT.